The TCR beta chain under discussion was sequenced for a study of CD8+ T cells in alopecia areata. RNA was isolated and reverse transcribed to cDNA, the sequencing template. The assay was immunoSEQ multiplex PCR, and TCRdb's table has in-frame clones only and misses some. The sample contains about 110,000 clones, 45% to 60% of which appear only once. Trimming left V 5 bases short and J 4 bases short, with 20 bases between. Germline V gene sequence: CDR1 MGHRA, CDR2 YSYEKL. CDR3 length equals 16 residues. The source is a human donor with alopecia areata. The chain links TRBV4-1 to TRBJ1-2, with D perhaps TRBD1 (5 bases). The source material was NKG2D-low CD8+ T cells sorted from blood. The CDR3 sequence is CASSALRTGQFYGYTF. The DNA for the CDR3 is TGCGCCAGCAGCGCCCTCAGAACGGGGCAGTTCTATGGCTACACCTTC.